This T cell receptor beta chain was retrieved from a study of T-cell reconstitution after alpha-beta-depleted transplantation in children. Unmatched junction bases numbered 4, after V lost 5 bases and J lost 1 base. The germline CDR1 and CDR2 sequences are SGHTA and FQGNSA. The CDR3 extends over 15 amino acids. The study, taken as a whole, reports: The authors attributed T-cell counts and diversity one year after transplant mostly to newly produced T cells.

TCRbeta library construction was performed incorporating unique molecular identifiers. TCRdb reprocessed the PCR reads with MiXCR, giving one entry per CDR3 protein. The sample lists more than 200,000 distinct CDR3 sequences, roughly 25% occurring once. In regard to this clonotype: Antigen specificity is unknown.

This receptor was identified in a female patient between 2 and 10 years old who had a stem cell transplant for congenital amegakaryocytic thrombocytopenia, so the T cells may come from the graft donor. The chain joins TRBV7-2 to TRBJ2-7, with TRBD2 matching over 11 bases. The sample consisted of PBMCs, mostly from graft donor cells, taken 360 days after TCRalphabeta/CD19-depleted stem cell transplant. The CDR3 DNA is TGTGCCAGCAGCCGCCTAGCGGGAGGATCCTACGAGCAGTACTTC. This encodes CASSRLAGGSYEQYF. Full variable domain (remainder filled in from reference TRBV7-2 and TRBJ2-7): GAGVSQSPSNKVTEKGKDVELRCDPISGHTALYWYRQSLGQGLEFLIYFQGNSAPDKSGLPSDRFSAERTGGSVSTLTIQRTQQEDSAVYLCASSRLAGGSYEQYFGPGTRLTVT.